This T cell receptor (beta chain) was profiled in a study of shared clonotypes between healthy human individuals. Germline CDR1 reads LGHNA; CDR2 reads YSLEER. V shed 0 bases and J shed 3 bases, with 7 bases lying between them. The length of the CDR3 is 14 residues. Produced via immunoSEQ multiplex PCR; TCRdb's table is partial and in-frame only. The sample has around 1.1 million clones; around three quarters are singletons. What was sequenced was memory CD4+ T cells from PBMCs. Specified subset: CD45RA-negative fraction. The gene calls are TRBV4-3 and TRBJ2-3, with D unresolved. The clonotype was recovered from a man aged 18 to 30 in good health. Some clones in this sample may be carry-over from other donors' samples. CDR3: CASSQDRWTDTQYF. CDR3 in DNA: TGCGCCAGCAGCCAAGATAGATGGACAGATACGCAGTATTTT.